The 14 T cell receptor beta chains below all came from one sample that was sequenced in a study of CXCR3-negative and CXCR3-positive naive CD8 T cells. UMI-labeled 5' RACE yielded the TRB cDNA libraries. TCRdb re-called the 5' RACE reads and catalogs CDR3 proteins one per entry, DNA excluded. This sample contains 65,000 to 75,000 distinct CDR3 sequences. The sequenced material came from naive CXCR3- CD8+ T cells from blood. Subset meaning: CD45RO-CCR7+CD27+CD95- naive CD8+ T cells lacking CXCR3 (TNR3-). These receptors all stem from a human donor in good health. Some clones in this sample may be carry-over from other donors' samples.

The chain employs TRBV6-1 and TRBJ2-7; TCRdb names TRBD1, which stays unverified in the absence of DNA. This CDR3 comprises 16 residues. CDR1 MNHNS and CDR2 SASEGT come from the germline V gene. The CDR3 sequence is CASSEYRVKGSYEQYF.

The chain recombines TRBV6-1 with TRBJ2-7; TCRdb picks TRBD2, but there is no DNA to check that call. Germline V gene data show CDR1 as MNHNS and CDR2 as SASEGT. The CDR3 has 16 amino acids. CDR3 loop: CASSEALGLAAYEQYF.

The chain uses TRBV20-1 and TRBJ2-7; TCRdb proposes TRBD1, but this gene call is untestable without DNA. Germline V gene sequence: CDR1 DFQATT, CDR2 SNEGSKA (reference sequence). This CDR3 spans 14 amino acids. The CDR3 reads CSASSSGQRYEQYF.

The chain's CDR3 is CASGLGANQPQHF. The genes are TRBV7-9 and TRBJ1-5; TCRdb designates TRBD1, a call that cannot be tested without DNA. Germline CDR1 is SEHNR and CDR2 is FQNEAQ (reference sequence). This CDR3 is built from 13 residues.

This chain uses TRBV7-8 with TRBJ2-3; the TCRdb D gene call, TRBD2, has no DNA to confirm it. Germline-derived CDR1 and CDR2 are SGHVS and FQNEAQ. This CDR3 contains 16 residues. The CDR3 here is CASSLVLGLHTDTQYF.

The rearrangement uses TRBV12-3 or TRBV12-4 and TRBJ2-5; TCRdb reports TRBD2, a call that lacks DNA to check it against. The CDR3 has 15 residues. CDR3 sequence reads: CASSLVGEDQETQYF.

The V call is TRBV27, the J call TRBJ2-7; the D gene TCRdb calls, TRBD1, cannot be checked with no DNA. The germline gives CDR1 MNHEY, CDR2 SMNVEV (reference sequence). The CDR3 has 16 residues. The CDR3 region is CASSWDGAMISYEQYF.

The chain is built from TRBV7-9 and TRBJ2-7; TCRdb proposes TRBD2, but this gene call is untestable without DNA. The length of the CDR3 is 14 residues. Germline lookup yields CDR1 SEHNR and CDR2 FQNEAQ (reference sequence). The CDR3 is CASSAGHWRDEQYF.

The chain uses TRBV2 and TRBJ2-5; the TCRdb call, TRBD1, lacks DNA for checking. This CDR3 is built from 16 residues. Germline CDR1 reads SNHLY; CDR2 reads FYNNEI. Here the CDR3 reads CASSERTGSHQETQYF.

The chain links TRBV9 to TRBJ2-5; TCRdb proposes TRBD2, but this gene call is untestable without DNA. This CDR3 has 15 amino acids. Germline CDR1 SGDLS, CDR2 YYNGEE. CDR3 sequence: CASSNSGASQETQYF.

The rearrangement links TRBV29-1 to TRBJ2-2; TCRdb's D call of TRBD1 is untestable without DNA. The V gene's germline CDR1 is SQVTM and CDR2 ANQGSEA. The CDR3 is 12 amino acids. This CDR3 reads CSVTQGAGELFF.

This chain joins TRBV29-1 and TRBJ2-4; TCRdb picks TRBD1, but there is no DNA to check that call. Germline values: CDR1 SQVTM, CDR2 ANQGSEA. The CDR3 has 15 residues. CDR3 in amino acids: CSVETAGTGFDIQYF.

The CDR3 protein is CAGANKGNYGYTF. The chain links TRBV28 to TRBJ1-2; TCRdb's D gene call, TRBD1, goes unchecked for lack of DNA. The CDR3 spans 13 residues. The germline CDR1 and CDR2 sequences are MDHEN and SYDVKM.

V gene TRBV19 combines with J gene TRBJ2-5. Germline V gives CDR1 LNHDA, CDR2 SQIVND (reference sequence). The CDR3 loop spans 11 amino acids. Here the CDR3 reads CASSERETQYF.